The present TCR beta chain was sequenced within a study of CD8+ T cells in alopecia areata. On the study more broadly: Treatment of the treated patients consisted of oral tofacitinib, 5 to 10 mg twice daily. Affected scalp percentage gauged treated patients' severity. The study's findings and limits: An increase in clonality over normal scalp was evident in lesional scalp, especially alopecia totalis/universalis.

Treatment meaning: oral pan-JAK inhibitor, 5-10 mg twice daily. Sorting of CD4+ and CD8+ T cells was performed on PBMCs. Germline loops: CDR1 LGHNA, CDR2 YNFKEQ. Trimming removed 4 bases at V and 4 bases at J, with 10 bases between. The CDR3 totals 13 residues. Note on this clone: Antigen specificity is unknown.

Extraction of RNA preceded its reverse transcription into cDNA, which served as the sequencing template. Assay: immunoSEQ multiplex PCR; the TCRdb copy retains only in-frame clones and omits some. The sample comprises about 270,000 clones, 50% to 75% of which are singletons, and 0.75% to 0.95% rests with the top ten. This receptor was identified in a human donor with alopecia areata. Specimen: CD4+ T cells sorted from blood, collected at week 52, from a patient treated with tofacitinib. V and J are TRBV4-2 and TRBJ1-2; D call uncertain. CDR3 loop: CASSPSTGYGYTF. Here the CDR3 DNA reads TGTGCCAGCAGCCCGAGCACCGGCTATGGCTACACCTTC.